Listed below are T cell receptor beta chains from one sample, sequenced in a study of shared clonotypes between healthy human individuals. Clones were read by immunoSEQ multiplex PCR, and TCRdb kept only the in-frame ones, dropping some. The data contain 2 million to 3 million clones, 90% to 95% of them singletons. The sample consisted of naive CD4+ T cells sorted from blood. The receptors here all came from a man younger than 30 in good health. Both conserved end residues are trimmed from each CDR3.

length	J	V	CDR3
14	TRBJ2-5	TRBV7-2	ASSLAWGRVGETQY
12	TRBJ1-5	TRBV28	ASSTDRAIGAQH
12	TRBJ1-4	TRBV7-2	ASSLAGGTEKLF
13	TRBJ1-5	TRBV5-1	ASSEDSVLGQPQH
13	TRBJ2-7	TRBV6-6	ASSGTSGTSYEQY
10	TRBJ2-1	TRBV7-8	ASQKVGGEQF
15	TRBJ2-5	TRBV14	ASSHAPGLAGRETQY
16	TRBJ1-6	TRBV7-2	ASSLELFRGSYNSPLH
13	TRBJ2-5	TRBV5-1	ASSPTGPARETQY
13	TRBJ2-3	TRBV11-2	ASSFSGTSTDTQY
13	TRBJ2-7	TRBV5-5	ASSLAGTGNYEQY
13	TRBJ2-7	TRBV7-2	ASSNGRASSYEQY
12	TRBJ1-2	TRBV5-8	ASSLTGGAVGYT
10	TRBJ2-3	TRBV2	ASSVRESTQY